The table lists the clone carrying this T cell receptor beta chain with many counts. The data are from a study of T cells after yellow fever vaccination. TCRdb analysed the 5' RACE reads with MiXCR anew, one entry per CDR3 protein. The data hold tens of thousands of distinct CDR3 sequences, with about 10% observed a single time. From germline, CDR1 is LNHDA and CDR2 SQIVND (reference sequence). Trimming shortened V by 5 bases and J by 6 bases, and 13 bases separated the two germline ends. The CDR3 has 13 residues. Source: PBMCs, either bulk or a sorted T-cell subset (CD4+, CD8+, memory, or dextramer-sorted; not recorded which), taken roughly 15 days after the first yellow fever vaccination. The source is a man between 18 and 29 years old who received the YFV17D yellow fever vaccine. The chain couples TRBV19 to TRBJ1-1, with D unclear. The CDR3 protein is CASSQSVSAEAFF. DNA of the CDR3: TGTGCCAGTAGTCAGTCTGTGAGCGCTGAAGCTTTCTTT. The complete variable domain, with remaining parts taken from reference TRBV19 and TRBJ1-1, reads DGGITQSPKYLFRKEGQNVTLSCEQNLNHDAMYWYRQDPGQGLRLIYYSQIVNDFQKGDIAEGYSVSREKKESFPLTVTSAQKNPTAFYLCASSQSVSAEAFFGQGTRLTVV.